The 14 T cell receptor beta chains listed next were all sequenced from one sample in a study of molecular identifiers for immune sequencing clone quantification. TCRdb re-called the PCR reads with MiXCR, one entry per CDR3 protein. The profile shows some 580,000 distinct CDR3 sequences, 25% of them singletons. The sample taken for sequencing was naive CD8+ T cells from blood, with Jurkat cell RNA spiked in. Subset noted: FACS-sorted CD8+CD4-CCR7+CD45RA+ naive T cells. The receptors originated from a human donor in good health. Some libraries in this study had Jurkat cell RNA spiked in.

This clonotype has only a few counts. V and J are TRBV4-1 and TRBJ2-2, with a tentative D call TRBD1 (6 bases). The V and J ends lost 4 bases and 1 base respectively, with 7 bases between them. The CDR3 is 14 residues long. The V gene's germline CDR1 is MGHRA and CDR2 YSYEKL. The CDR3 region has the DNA TGCGCCAGCAGCCCAGGGGAGAACACCGGGGAGCTGTTTTTT. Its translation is CASSPGENTGELFF.

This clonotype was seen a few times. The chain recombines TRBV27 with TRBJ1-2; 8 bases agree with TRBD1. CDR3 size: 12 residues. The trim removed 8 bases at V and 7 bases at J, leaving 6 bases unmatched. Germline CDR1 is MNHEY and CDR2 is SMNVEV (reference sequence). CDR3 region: CASSGGEVGYTF. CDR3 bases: TGTGCCAGCTCAGGGGGCGAGGTTGGCTACACCTTC.

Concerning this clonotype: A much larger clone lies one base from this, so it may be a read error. The CDR3 reads CSVNPLGTGELFF. CDR3 coding DNA: TGCAGCGTTAATCCCTTGGGCACCGGGGAGCTGTTTTTT. The genes are TRBV29-1 and TRBJ2-2, with D hard to call. The V and J ends lost 5 bases and 4 bases respectively, with 11 bases between them. Germline lookup yields CDR1 SQVTM and CDR2 ANQGSEA. This CDR3 has 13 amino acids.

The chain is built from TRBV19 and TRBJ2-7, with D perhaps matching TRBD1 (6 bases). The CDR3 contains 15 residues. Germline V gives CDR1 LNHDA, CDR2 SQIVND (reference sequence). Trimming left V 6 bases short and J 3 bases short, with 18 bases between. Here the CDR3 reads CASRDRSKGRYEQYF. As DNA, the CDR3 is TGTGCCAGTAGAGACAGGTCTAAGGGTCGCTACGAGCAGTACTTC.

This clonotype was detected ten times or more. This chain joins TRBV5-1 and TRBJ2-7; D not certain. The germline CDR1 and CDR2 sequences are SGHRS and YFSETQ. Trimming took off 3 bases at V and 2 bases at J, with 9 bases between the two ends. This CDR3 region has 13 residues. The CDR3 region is CASSWAPTYEQYF. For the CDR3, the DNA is TGCGCCAGCAGCTGGGCGCCTACCTACGAGCAGTACTTC.

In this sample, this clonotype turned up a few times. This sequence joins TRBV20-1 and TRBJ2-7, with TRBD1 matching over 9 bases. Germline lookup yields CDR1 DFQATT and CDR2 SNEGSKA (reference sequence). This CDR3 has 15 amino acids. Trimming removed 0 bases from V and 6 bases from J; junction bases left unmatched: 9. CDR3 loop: CSAREGTGLIGEQYF. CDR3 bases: TGCAGTGCTAGAGAGGGGACAGGGCTTATAGGCGAGCAGTACTTC.

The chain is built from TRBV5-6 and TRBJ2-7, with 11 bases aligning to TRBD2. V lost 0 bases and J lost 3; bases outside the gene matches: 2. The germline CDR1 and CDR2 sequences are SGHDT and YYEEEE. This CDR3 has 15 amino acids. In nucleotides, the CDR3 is TGTGCCAGCAGCTTGGCCGGGACTAGCGGCTACGAGCAGTACTTC. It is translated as CASSLAGTSGYEQYF.

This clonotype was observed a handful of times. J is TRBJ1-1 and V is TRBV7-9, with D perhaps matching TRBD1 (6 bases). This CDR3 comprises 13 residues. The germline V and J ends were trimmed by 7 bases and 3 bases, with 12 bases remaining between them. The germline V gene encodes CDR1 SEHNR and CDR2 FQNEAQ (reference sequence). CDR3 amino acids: CASTGGIDTEAFF. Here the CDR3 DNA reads TGTGCCAGCACGGGGGGCATAGACACTGAAGCTTTCTTT. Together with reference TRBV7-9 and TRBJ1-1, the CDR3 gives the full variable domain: DTGVSQNPRHKITKRGQNVTFRCDPISEHNRLYWYRQTLGQGPEFLTYFQNEAQLEKSRLLSDRFSAERPKGSFSTLEIQRTEQGDSAMYLCASTGGIDTEAFFGQGTRLTVV.

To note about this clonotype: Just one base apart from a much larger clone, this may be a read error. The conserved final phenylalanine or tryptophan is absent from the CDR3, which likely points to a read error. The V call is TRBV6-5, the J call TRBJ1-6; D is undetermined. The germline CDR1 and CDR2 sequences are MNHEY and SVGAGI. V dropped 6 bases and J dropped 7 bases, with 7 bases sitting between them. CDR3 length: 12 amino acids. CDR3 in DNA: TGTGCCAGCAGACCACAGAATTCACCCCTCCACTTA. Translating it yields CASRPQNSPLHL.

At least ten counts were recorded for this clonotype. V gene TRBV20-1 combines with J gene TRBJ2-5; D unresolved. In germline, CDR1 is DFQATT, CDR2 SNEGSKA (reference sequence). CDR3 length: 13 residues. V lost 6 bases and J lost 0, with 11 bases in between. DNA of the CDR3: TGCAGTGCCAGGACGGAGTACCAAGAGACCCAGTACTTC. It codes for CSARTEYQETQYF.

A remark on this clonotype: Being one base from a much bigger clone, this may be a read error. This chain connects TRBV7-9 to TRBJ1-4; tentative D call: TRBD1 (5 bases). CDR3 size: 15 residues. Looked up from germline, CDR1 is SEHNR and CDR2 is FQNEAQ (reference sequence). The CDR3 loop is CASTSLDRNNVKLFF. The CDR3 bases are TGTGCCAGCACCTCCCTTGACAGAAATAATGTAAAACTGTTTTTT.

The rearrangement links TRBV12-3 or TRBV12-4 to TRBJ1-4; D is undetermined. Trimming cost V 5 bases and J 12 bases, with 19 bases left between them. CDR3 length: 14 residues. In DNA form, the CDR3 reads TGTGCCAGCAGTGAAAGGCAGCGATACATGGAACTGTTTTTT. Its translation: CASSERQRYMELFF.

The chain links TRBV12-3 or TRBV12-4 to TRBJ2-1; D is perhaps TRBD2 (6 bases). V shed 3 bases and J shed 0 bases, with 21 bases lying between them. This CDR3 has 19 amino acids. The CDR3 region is CASSLVPSGLSLSYNEQFF. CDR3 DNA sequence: TGTGCCAGCAGTTTGGTGCCGAGCGGGCTCTCCCTCTCCTACAATGAGCAGTTCTTC.

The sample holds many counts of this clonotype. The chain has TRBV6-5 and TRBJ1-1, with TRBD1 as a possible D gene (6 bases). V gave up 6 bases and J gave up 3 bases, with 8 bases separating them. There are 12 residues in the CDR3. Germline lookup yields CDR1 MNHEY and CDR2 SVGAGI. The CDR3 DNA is TGTGCCAGCAGGCGGACAGACACTGAAGCTTTCTTT. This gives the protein CASRRTDTEAFF.